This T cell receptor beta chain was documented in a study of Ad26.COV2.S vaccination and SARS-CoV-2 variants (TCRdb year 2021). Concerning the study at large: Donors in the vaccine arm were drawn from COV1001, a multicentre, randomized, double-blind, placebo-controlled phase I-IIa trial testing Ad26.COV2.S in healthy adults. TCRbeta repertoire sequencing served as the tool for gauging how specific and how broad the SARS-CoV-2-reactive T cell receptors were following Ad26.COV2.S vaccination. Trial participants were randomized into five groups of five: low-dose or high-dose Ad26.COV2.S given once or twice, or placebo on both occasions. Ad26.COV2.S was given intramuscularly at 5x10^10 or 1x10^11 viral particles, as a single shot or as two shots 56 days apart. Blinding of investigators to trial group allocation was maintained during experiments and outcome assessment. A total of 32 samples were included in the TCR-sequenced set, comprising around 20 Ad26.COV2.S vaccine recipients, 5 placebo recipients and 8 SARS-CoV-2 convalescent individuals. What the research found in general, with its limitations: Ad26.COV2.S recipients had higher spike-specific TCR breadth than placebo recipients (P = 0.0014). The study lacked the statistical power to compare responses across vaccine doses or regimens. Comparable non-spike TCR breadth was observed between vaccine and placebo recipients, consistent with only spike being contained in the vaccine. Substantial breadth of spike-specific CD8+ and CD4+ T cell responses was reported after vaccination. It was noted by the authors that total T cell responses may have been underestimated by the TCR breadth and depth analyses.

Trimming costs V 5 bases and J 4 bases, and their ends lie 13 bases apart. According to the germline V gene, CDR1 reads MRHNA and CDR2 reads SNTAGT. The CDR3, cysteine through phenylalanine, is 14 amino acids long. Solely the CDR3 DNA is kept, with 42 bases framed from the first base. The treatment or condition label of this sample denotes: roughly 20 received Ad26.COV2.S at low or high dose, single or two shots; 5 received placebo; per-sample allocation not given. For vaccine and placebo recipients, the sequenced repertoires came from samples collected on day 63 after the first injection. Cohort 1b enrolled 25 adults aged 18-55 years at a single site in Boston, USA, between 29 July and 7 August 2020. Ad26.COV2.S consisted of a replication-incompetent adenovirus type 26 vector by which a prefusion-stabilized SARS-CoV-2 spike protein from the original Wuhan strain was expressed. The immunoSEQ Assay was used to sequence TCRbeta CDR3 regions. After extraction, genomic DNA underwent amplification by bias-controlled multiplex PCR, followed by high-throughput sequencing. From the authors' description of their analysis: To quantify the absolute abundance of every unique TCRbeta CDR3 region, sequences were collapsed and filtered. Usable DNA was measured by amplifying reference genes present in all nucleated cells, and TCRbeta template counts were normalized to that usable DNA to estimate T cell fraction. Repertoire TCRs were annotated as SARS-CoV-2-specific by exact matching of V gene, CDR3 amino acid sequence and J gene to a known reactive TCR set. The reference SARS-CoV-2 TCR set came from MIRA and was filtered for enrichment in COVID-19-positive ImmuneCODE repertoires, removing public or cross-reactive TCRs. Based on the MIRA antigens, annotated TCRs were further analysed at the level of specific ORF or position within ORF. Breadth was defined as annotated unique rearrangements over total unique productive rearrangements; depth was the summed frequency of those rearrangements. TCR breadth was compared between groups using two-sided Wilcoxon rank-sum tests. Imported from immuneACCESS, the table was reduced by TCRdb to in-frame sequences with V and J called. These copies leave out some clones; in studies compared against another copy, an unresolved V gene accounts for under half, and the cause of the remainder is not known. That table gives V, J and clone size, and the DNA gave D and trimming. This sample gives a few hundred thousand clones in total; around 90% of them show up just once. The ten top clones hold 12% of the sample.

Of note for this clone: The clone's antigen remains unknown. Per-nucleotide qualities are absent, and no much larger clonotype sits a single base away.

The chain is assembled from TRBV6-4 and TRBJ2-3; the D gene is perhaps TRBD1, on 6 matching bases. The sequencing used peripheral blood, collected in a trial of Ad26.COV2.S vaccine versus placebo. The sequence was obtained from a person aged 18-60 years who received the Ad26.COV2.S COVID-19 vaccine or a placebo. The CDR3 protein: CASSLQGLSDTQYF. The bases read TGTGCCAGCAGTTTACAGGGCCTCTCAGATACGCAGTATTTT.